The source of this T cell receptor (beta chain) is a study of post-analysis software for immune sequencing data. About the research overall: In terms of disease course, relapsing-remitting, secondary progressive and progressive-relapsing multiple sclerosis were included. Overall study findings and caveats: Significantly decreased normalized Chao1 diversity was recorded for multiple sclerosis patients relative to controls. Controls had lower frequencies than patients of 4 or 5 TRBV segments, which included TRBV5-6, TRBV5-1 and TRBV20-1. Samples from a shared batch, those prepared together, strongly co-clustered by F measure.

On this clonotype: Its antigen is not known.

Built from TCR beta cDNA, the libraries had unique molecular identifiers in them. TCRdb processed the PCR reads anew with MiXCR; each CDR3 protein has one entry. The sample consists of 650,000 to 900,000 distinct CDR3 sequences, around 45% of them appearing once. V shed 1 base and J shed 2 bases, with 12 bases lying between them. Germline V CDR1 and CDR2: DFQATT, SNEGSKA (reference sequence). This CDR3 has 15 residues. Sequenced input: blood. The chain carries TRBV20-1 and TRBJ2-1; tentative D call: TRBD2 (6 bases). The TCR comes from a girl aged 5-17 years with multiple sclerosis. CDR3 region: CSARGGGETYNEQFF. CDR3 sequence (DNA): TGCAGTGCTAGAGGCGGAGGGGAAACCTACAATGAGCAGTTCTTC.